What follows are 4 T cell receptor beta chains derived from one specimen sequenced in a study of blood T cell repertoires in COVID-19. Sequencing was performed with immunoSEQ multiplex PCR; in TCRdb, only in-frame clones are kept and a portion is missing. The sample has about 160,000 clones, approximately 95% seen once; the top ten hold roughly 5%. The sequenced sample was peripheral blood. These receptors came from a woman between 45 and 65 years old with acute or convalescent COVID-19.

This clone was seen only a few times. The genes are TRBV6-6 and TRBJ1-3; no firm D call. Germline V gene data show CDR1 as MNHNY and CDR2 as SVGAGI (reference sequence). With 0 bases removed from V and 0 bases from J, the gap between germline ends came to 9 bases. The CDR3 spans 16 residues. The CDR3 sequence: CASSYSVRSSGNTIYF. The CDR3 DNA follows: TGTGCCAGCAGTTACTCGGTCAGAAGCTCTGGAAACACCATATATTTT.

V is TRBV28 and J is TRBJ1-2, with D unclear. The germline V gene has CDR1 MDHEN and CDR2 SYDVKM. V lost 5 bases and J 8 bases, leaving 18 bases between the germline ends. The CDR3 contains 14 residues. CDR3 sequence (DNA): TGTGCCAGCAGTCCCACCGGGATGGGGAAGGGCTACACCTTC. This encodes CASSPTGMGKGYTF.

The genes are TRBV7-9 and TRBJ2-5; possible D gene TRBD1, 6 bases. In germline, CDR1 is SEHNR, CDR2 FQNEAQ (reference sequence). Trimming removed 5 bases from V and 7 bases from J, with 26 bases in between. The length of the CDR3 is 17 residues. CDR3 sequence reads: CASSALPGAAGGVTQYF. The CDR3 nucleotides read TGTGCCAGCAGCGCCTTGCCAGGGGCCGCCGGTGGGGTGACCCAGTACTTC.

This chain connects TRBV7-9 to TRBJ1-1; D is unresolved. The CDR3 sequence is 14 residues long. Germline loops: CDR1 SEHNR, CDR2 FQNEAQ (reference sequence). The ends were cut back, 1 base at V and 1 base at J, with 7 bases in the middle. In DNA form, the CDR3 reads TGTGCCAGCAGCTTAGGCCAGGAGAACACTGAAGCTTTCTTT. Amino acid sequence: CASSLGQENTEAFF.